Listed here are 12 T cell receptor beta chains from one sample, sequenced in a study of blood T cells in healthy people across ages. The authors ran a second PCR of 7 to 11 cycles using a sample-barcoded 5' primer and a J-beta primer mix. In TCRdb, the 5' RACE reads were re-called with MiXCR into one record per CDR3 protein. The sample carries some 690,000 distinct CDR3 sequences, 20% to 25% recorded once. The material sequenced was blood. The receptor set was obtained from a man in his 70s in good health.

The chain carries TRBV18 and TRBJ2-5; D is undetermined. Trimming pared 0 bases from V and 4 bases from J, leaving 9 bases between. The germline CDR1 and CDR2 sequences are KGHSH and LQKENI. CDR3 length: 14 amino acids. Here the CDR3 reads CASSPPVDRETQYF. CDR3 coding DNA: TGTGCCAGCTCACCACCGGTGGATCGAGAGACCCAGTACTTC.

V gene TRBV6-1 combines with J gene TRBJ2-7, with 8 positions matching TRBD1. The CDR3 is 15 residues long. Germline lookup yields CDR1 MNHNS and CDR2 SASEGT. Trimming removed 6 bases from V and 1 base from J; junction bases left unmatched: 8. CDR3 region: CASRETGVGSYEQYF. The CDR3 coding sequence is TGTGCCAGCAGAGAGACAGGGGTGGGATCCTACGAGCAGTACTTC.

The chain employs TRBV21-1 and TRBJ2-1; the D call TRBD1 from the table was never checked on the DNA. Judging by the DNA end, TRBJ2-7 fits better; the J call may be wrong. TRBV21-1 is flagged as a pseudogene. CDR3 length equals 19 residues. CDR3 sequence: CASSKNVRLDSVSVDEQYV. The CDR3 bases are TGTGCCAGCAGCAAAAACGTACGGCTGGACAGTGTTTCGGTTGACGAGCAGTACGTC.

The chain is built from TRBV20-1 and TRBJ2-3, with 8 bases identical to TRBD2. This CDR3 spans 17 amino acids. Trimming removed 5 bases from V and 4 bases from J; junction bases left unmatched: 17. CDR1 and CDR2 (germline): DFQATT, SNEGSKA (reference sequence). This chain's CDR3 is CSAGGTLAGKLADTQYF. The CDR3 region has the DNA TGCAGTGCTGGAGGAACTTTAGCGGGAAAGTTGGCAGATACGCAGTATTTT.

As concerns this clonotype: A junction end diverges from the germline sequence, so it may reflect a read error. The chain is built from TRBV5-6 and TRBJ2-4; D remains unclear. The CDR3 covers 14 residues. Germline V gene lookup returns CDR1 SGHDT and CDR2 YYEEEE. This chain's CDR3 is CASSLPDLRHIQYF. CDR3 coding DNA: TGTGCCAGTAGCTTGCCGGATCTACGACACATTCAGTACTTC. The full variable domain, in which reference TRBV5-6 and TRBJ2-4 provide the parts outside the CDR3, is DAGVTQSPTHLIKTRGQQVTLRCSPKSGHDTVSWYQQALGQGPQFIFQYYEEEERQRGNFPDRFSGHQFPNYSSELNVNALLLGDSALYLCASSLPDLRHIQYFGAGTRLSVL.

As to this clonotype: The junction differs from germline at one of its ends, possibly a read error. The chain combines TRBV20-1 with TRBJ2-4, with D perhaps matching TRBD1 or TRBD2 (5 bases each). CDR1 and CDR2 from the germline V gene are DFQATT and SNEGSKA (reference sequence). The length of the CDR3 is 14 residues. This chain's CDR3 is CGASGGSSKNIQYF. The CDR3 nucleotides are TGCGGTGCTAGTGGGGGTTCGTCCAAAAACATTCAGTACTTC.

V is TRBV7-8 and J is TRBJ2-2; no reliable D call. Germline V gene sequence: CDR1 SGHVS, CDR2 FQNEAQ. CDR3 length: 14 residues. Trimming removed 0 bases from V and 3 bases from J, with 5 bases in between. The CDR3 spells CASSLAGHTGELFF. CDR3 nucleotides: TGTGCCAGCAGCTTAGCTGGACACACCGGGGAGCTGTTTTTT. The full variable domain, completed using reference TRBV7-8 and TRBJ2-2, is GAGVSQSPRYKVAKRGQDVALRCDPISGHVSLFWYQQALGQGPEFLTYFQNEAQLDKSGLPSDRFFAERPEGSVSTLKIQRTQQEDSAVYLCASSLAGHTGELFFGEGSRLTVL.

This clonotype was counted between two and nine times. The chain employs TRBV7-9 and TRBJ2-1; TRBD1 aligns across 7 bases. The J call is doubtful: the DNA matches TRBJ2-7 better. Germline V gives CDR1 SEHNR, CDR2 FQNEAQ (reference sequence). This CDR3 region has 15 residues. The CDR3 nucleotides are TGTGCCAGCGCAATCGGGTCGGGACAGAAGAACGAGCAGTACTTC. Amino acids: CASAIGSGQKNEQYF.

This clonotype occurred a few times. This chain connects TRBV18 to TRBJ2-7; a weak D match, TRBD1 (6 bases). With 6 bases removed from V and 4 bases from J, the gap between germline ends came to 16 bases. Germline lookup yields CDR1 KGHSH and CDR2 LQKENI. There are 14 residues in the CDR3. CDR3 region: CASSETGTSYEQYF. Written as DNA, the CDR3 is TGTGCCAGCTCGGAAACCGGGACATCGTACGAGCAGTACTTC.

This rearrangement joins TRBV20-1 to TRBJ2-5; D might be TRBD1 (5 bases). The germline gives CDR1 DFQATT, CDR2 SNEGSKA (reference sequence). V gave up 0 bases and J gave up 2 bases, with 7 bases separating them. CDR3 length: 13 residues. CDR3 amino acids: CSARDYRQETQYF. CDR3 nucleotide sequence: TGCAGTGCTAGAGATTACAGGCAAGAGACCCAGTACTTC.

This clonotype was observed a few times. This rearrangement joins TRBV7-9 to TRBJ2-1; 9 bases agree with TRBD2. Germline V lookup: CDR1 SEHNR, CDR2 FQNEAQ (reference sequence). The CDR3 consists of 15 residues. Losses at the gene ends were 1 base for V and 10 bases for J; bases not matched to a gene: 8. CDR3 sequence: CASSLVVAGDREQFF. The CDR3 DNA is TGTGCCAGCAGCTTAGTGGTAGCGGGGGATCGGGAGCAGTTCTTC.

This chain links TRBV12-3 or TRBV12-4 with TRBJ1-4; the D gene is possibly TRBD1 (5 bases). Trimming took off 5 bases at V and 12 bases at J, with 22 bases between the two ends. CDR3 length equals 15 residues. The CDR3 region is CASSPVGGYDGELFF. The CDR3 DNA is TGTGCCAGCAGTCCTGTGGGGGGTTACGATGGGGAACTGTTTTTT.